Below, 15 T cell receptor beta chains from the same sample are listed, as sequenced in a study of pediatric ulcerative colitis. The data were produced by immunoSEQ multiplex PCR, yet TCRdb's version contains in-frame clones alone and is incomplete. Of 30,000 to 45,000 clones in the sample, around four fifths are singletons; the top ten hold 23%. Sample: blood. These TCRs come from a girl aged 10 to 17 with moderate ulcerative colitis.

V is TRBV30 and J is TRBJ2-2, with a tentative D call TRBD1 (6 bases). CDR1 and CDR2 from the germline V gene are GTSNPN and SVGIG (reference sequence). This CDR3 is built from 16 residues. With 0 bases removed from V and 3 bases from J, the gap between germline ends came to 14 bases. The DNA of the CDR3 is TGTGCCTGGAGTGTACTCAGGGGCCGCGACACCGGGGAGCTGTTTTTT. Translating it yields CAWSVLRGRDTGELFF.

The rearrangement joins TRBV10-2 to TRBJ2-5; possibly TRBD1 for D (5 bases). V lost 4 bases to trimming and J lost 2 bases, with 8 bases between them. The CDR3 sequence is 13 residues long. The germline V gene has CDR1 WSHSY and CDR2 SAAADI. CDR3 residues: CASSARVQETQYF. DNA of the CDR3: TGCGCCAGCAGTGCCAGGGTTCAAGAGACCCAGTACTTC.

V usage is TRBV6-1 and J usage is TRBJ1-5; D is unresolved. CDR1 and CDR2 (germline): MNHNS, SASEGT. V was shortened by 6 bases and J by 5 bases, with 8 bases between the two germline ends. This CDR3 comprises 12 residues. This chain's CDR3 is CASRHGYQPQHF. Here the CDR3 DNA reads TGTGCCAGCAGACACGGTTATCAGCCCCAGCATTTT.

This clone was detected only a few times. Since a much larger clone is just one base distant, this may be a read error. Other DNA sequences in this sample translate to the same CDR3. The chain links TRBV11-3 to TRBJ2-1; 13 bases line up with TRBD2. This CDR3 has 16 amino acids. Per germline, CDR1 SGHNT and CDR2 YENEEA. J gave up 3 bases and V 1 base, and 0 bases lay outside the gene matches. The CDR3 DNA sequence: TGTGCCAGCAGCTTAGGGACTAGCGGGGGCTACAATGAGCAGTTCTTC. Amino acids: CASSLGTSGGYNEQFF.

Remarks on this clone: An end of the junction does not agree with germline; a read error may underlie this. The chain couples TRBV18 to TRBJ1-1; D perhaps matches TRBD1 (6 bases). Germline V gene data show CDR1 as KGHSH and CDR2 as LQKENI. The CDR3 loop spans 15 amino acids. In DNA form, the CDR3 reads TGTGCCAGCTCACCCCTAGGGGGGCGCGGCGTTTGGGGGAATTTT. Translation: CASSPLGGRGVWGNF.

The chain uses TRBV25-1 and TRBJ2-7; TRBD2 is a possible D gene (5 bases). Between the trimmed V and J ends, which lost 2 bases and 0 bases, there was a span of 8 bases. The CDR3 length is 14 residues. Germline values: CDR1 MGHDK, CDR2 SYGVNS. CDR3 coding DNA: TGTGCCAGCAGTGAAGTGGGGAGCTCCTACGAGCAGTACTTC. Translated: CASSEVGSSYEQYF.

This clone showed up just once. V usage is TRBV4-3 and J usage is TRBJ2-1; unclear D gene. The CDR3 spans 16 residues. Trimming stripped 4 bases from V and 8 bases from J, with 21 bases between. Germline V gene data show CDR1 as LGHNA and CDR2 as YSLEER. Here the CDR3 reads CASSRSSSVDQDEQFF. The CDR3 nucleotides are TGCGCCAGCAGCCGTTCGTCAAGCGTGGATCAGGATGAGCAGTTCTTC.

The chain links TRBV27 to TRBJ1-1; D is uncertain. Trimming shortened V by 0 bases and J by 2 bases, and 7 bases separated the two germline ends. The V gene's germline CDR1 is MNHEY and CDR2 SMNVEV (reference sequence). CDR3 length equals 14 residues. This CDR3 is CASSLSKENTEAFF. In DNA, the CDR3 is TGTGCCAGCAGTTTATCGAAGGAAAACACTGAAGCTTTCTTT.

This rearrangement joins TRBV30 to TRBJ1-5; possibly TRBD1 for D (5 bases). Germline CDR1 is GTSNPN and CDR2 is SVGIG (reference sequence). V gave up 3 bases and J gave up 5 bases, with 11 bases separating them. The CDR3 sequence is 13 residues long. DNA for the CDR3: TGTGCCTGGAGCACGGGGGTCGATCAGCCCCAGCATTTT. Amino acid sequence: CAWSTGVDQPQHF.

The chain links TRBV19 to TRBJ2-1; perhaps TRBD2 as D (6 bases). Trimming took off 7 bases at V and 0 bases at J, with 13 bases between the two ends. The CDR3 is 15 amino acids. Germline CDR1 is LNHDA and CDR2 is SQIVND (reference sequence). The CDR3 sequence: CASKVAASSYNEQFF. CDR3 nucleotide sequence: TGTGCCAGTAAGGTAGCGGCCAGCTCCTACAATGAGCAGTTCTTC.

The chain couples TRBV5-1 to TRBJ2-1; D remains ambiguous. V dropped 1 base and J dropped 7 bases, with 9 bases sitting between them. The germline V gene has CDR1 SGHRS and CDR2 YFSETQ. The CDR3 has 13 amino acids. The chain's CDR3 is CASSLPPVNEQFF. The CDR3 DNA is TGCGCCAGCAGCTTGCCCCCTGTGAATGAGCAGTTCTTC.

The chain recombines TRBV5-1 with TRBJ2-7; D unclear. The germline V gene has CDR1 SGHRS and CDR2 YFSETQ. The CDR3 totals 11 residues. V shed 5 bases and J shed 2 bases, with 5 bases lying between them. CDR3 residues: CASRGPYEQYF. The CDR3, as DNA: TGCGCCAGCAGGGGCCCCTACGAGCAGTACTTC.

The chain is built from TRBV19 and TRBJ1-5; tentative D call: TRBD1 (5 bases). The CDR3 loop spans 12 amino acids. Germline V CDR1 and CDR2: LNHDA, SQIVND (reference sequence). Trimming removed 3 bases at V and 9 bases at J, with 9 bases between. The CDR3 loop is CASSIPDRPQHF. The DNA of the CDR3 is TGTGCCAGTAGTATCCCCGACAGGCCCCAGCATTTT.

V usage is TRBV5-6 and J usage is TRBJ2-7; no clear D. With 2 bases removed from V and 0 bases from J, the gap between germline ends came to 9 bases. Per germline, CDR1 SGHDT and CDR2 YYEEEE. The CDR3 has 14 residues. CDR3 DNA sequence: TGTGCCAGCAGCTTAGGACCAAGCTCCTACGAGCAGTACTTC. Translated, it gives CASSLGPSSYEQYF.

V gene TRBV18 combines with J gene TRBJ1-1, with TRBD1 matching over 9 bases. CDR1 is KGHSH, CDR2 LQKENI, per germline. Germline trimming cut 2 bases from V and 0 bases from J; bases unmatched to any gene: 4. CDR3 length equals 16 residues. The CDR3 loop reads CASSPGTGPLNTEAFF. The CDR3 DNA is TGTGCCAGCTCACCAGGGACAGGGCCTCTGAACACTGAAGCTTTCTTT.